This T cell receptor beta chain was profiled in a study of graft-versus-host responses after intestinal transplantation. Study at large: Every recipient underwent anti-thymocyte globulin induction, then tacrolimus and steroids for about three years.

Notes on the study in general: Some patients had graft-donor T cell macrochimerism. In their allografts, the ratios of graft-versus-host to host-versus-graft T cell clones were high. Circulating GvH clone levels at their peak were associated with HvG declines (early post-transplant).

With 0 bases clipped from V and 0 bases from J, the junction kept 2 bases outside the gene matches. Per the germline V gene, CDR1 is SGHDT and CDR2 is YYEEEE. The CDR3 is 16 residues long. Here immunoSEQ multiplex PCR was the method, and the copy in TCRdb shows in-frame clones only, minus some. The table shows 140,000 or so clones, with around 90% occurring only once. Comment on this clone: Its antigen is not known.

Source: unstimulated CD4+ T cells sorted from spleen or lymph node cells, taken before intestinal transplant. The rearrangement uses TRBV5-6 and TRBJ2-7, with TRBD2 identical over 11 bases. The TCR comes from a human donor who received an intestinal transplant. CDR3 coding DNA: TGTGCCAGCAGCTTGGTACTAGCGGGGGCCTCCTACGAGCAGTACTTC. Translation: CASSLVLAGASYEQYF.